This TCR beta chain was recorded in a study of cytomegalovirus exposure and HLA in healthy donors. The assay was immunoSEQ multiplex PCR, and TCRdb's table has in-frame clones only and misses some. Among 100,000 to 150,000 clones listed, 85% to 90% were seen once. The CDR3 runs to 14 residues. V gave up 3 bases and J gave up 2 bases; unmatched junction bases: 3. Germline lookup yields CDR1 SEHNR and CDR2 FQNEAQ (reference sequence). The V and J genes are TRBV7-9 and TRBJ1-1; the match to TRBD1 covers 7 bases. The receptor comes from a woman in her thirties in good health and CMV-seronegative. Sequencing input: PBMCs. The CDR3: CASSFRGSNTEAFF. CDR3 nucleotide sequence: TGTGCCAGCAGCTTCAGGGGGAGCAACACTGAAGCTTTCTTT.